This T cell receptor (beta chain) was recorded in a study of vaccination and CD4 T cells after COVID-19. About the study: Overlapping peptides of the spike proteins of SARS-CoV-2, HCoV-NL63, HCoV-OC43 and HCoV-229E were used for cell stimulation. Study outcomes and limitations: Spike mono-reactivity was evident in 304 of the 307 vaccine-specific clones derived from convalescent patients.

Treatment reported: approximately 9-day PBMC culture with coronavirus spike peptide pools or control peptides (ViraFEST assay). Trimming left V 0 bases short and J 2 bases short, with 8 bases between. The CDR3 sequence is 15 residues long. A word on this clonotype: Its target is not known.

Oncomine TCR Beta short-read sequencing was applied to DNA from cultured CD4+ T cells. Using the QIAamp micro DNA kit, genomic DNA was extracted from the CD4+ T cells that had been cultured. One entry per CDR3 protein results from TCRdb running MiXCR on the PCR reads. This sample has about 22,000 distinct CDR3 sequences, with under 60% found just once. The TCR originated in a human donor who had recovered from COVID-19. The chain carries TRBV12-3 or TRBV12-4 and TRBJ1-3, with D unresolved. The specimen was CD4+ T cells from blood, cultured in vitro. CDR3 sequence (DNA): TGTGCCAGCAGTTTAGCCGGGTGGACTGGAAACACCATATATTTT. Amino acids: CASSLAGWTGNTIYF.